The 9 T cell receptor beta chains presented below share a single source sample, sequenced in a study of CD8 T cells in Susac syndrome. RNA amounts of about 0.45 to 1 ug underwent reverse transcription with random hexamers. TCRdb called the immunoSEQ multiplex PCR reads again in MiXCR, with one record for every CDR3 protein. The table records some 150,000 distinct CDR3 sequences, approximately 95% of them present only once. The sample consisted of CD4+ T cells from PBMCs. Every receptor here comes from a human donor with Susac syndrome.

This clonotype came up a few times. The chain recombines TRBV2 with TRBJ2-3, with no clear D. Trimming removed 8 bases from V and 5 bases from J, with 11 bases in between. This CDR3 spans 12 amino acids. Germline CDR1 is SNHLY and CDR2 is FYNNEI. The chain's CDR3 is CASSETRDTQYF. The CDR3 bases are TGTGCCAGCTCAGAGACGCGAGATACGCAGTATTTT.

The chain is built from TRBV20-1 and TRBJ2-1; D ambiguous. Germline CDR1 and CDR2: DFQATT and SNEGSKA (reference sequence). The CDR3 length is 13 residues. V shed 3 bases and J shed 6 bases, with 12 bases lying between them. The CDR3 DNA follows: TGCAGTGCTAGTACTCGCTCCGCCAATGAGCAGTTCTTC. This encodes CSASTRSANEQFF.

This chain connects TRBV20-1 to TRBJ2-5; 8 bases are a match to TRBD2. This CDR3 is 15 amino acids long. Germline loops: CDR1 DFQATT, CDR2 SNEGSKA (reference sequence). The V segment lost 1 base and the J segment 5 bases; nucleotides outside the gene matches: 9. The CDR3 here is CSARVPGGGGETQYF. In DNA, the CDR3 is TGCAGTGCTAGAGTTCCTGGGGGCGGGGGGGAGACCCAGTACTTC.

This rearrangement joins TRBV29-1 to TRBJ2-5; 9 bases agree with TRBD1. The CDR3 extends over 16 amino acids. The V and J ends lost 0 bases and 7 bases, in that order; junction bases with no gene match: 12. The germline V gene has CDR1 SQVTM and CDR2 ANQGSEA. The CDR3 region is CSVEDPRQGGKGTQYF. For the CDR3, the DNA is TGCAGCGTTGAAGATCCCAGACAGGGGGGGAAGGGGACCCAGTACTTC.

This rearrangement joins TRBV12-3 or TRBV12-4 to TRBJ2-6; D is unresolved. The CDR3 length is 15 residues. V dropped 4 bases and J dropped 4 bases, with 11 bases sitting between them. For the CDR3, the DNA is TGTGCCAGCAGTTCAATGTCCCTCGGGGCCAACGTCCTGACTTTC. Residues: CASSSMSLGANVLTF.

This sequence joins TRBV6-1 and TRBJ1-6; D unclear. CDR1 and CDR2 (germline): MNHNS, SASEGT. CDR3 length: 14 amino acids. V lost 1 base to trimming and J lost 10 bases, with 11 bases between them. The CDR3 is CASSEGAPGSPLHF. CDR3 DNA: TGTGCCAGCAGTGAAGGGGCCCCAGGATCACCCCTCCACTTT.

The genes are TRBV29-1 and TRBJ2-7, with D perhaps TRBD2 (5 bases). In germline, CDR1 is SQVTM, CDR2 ANQGSEA. V dropped 5 bases and J dropped 1 base, with 6 bases sitting between them. This CDR3 has 11 amino acids. In nucleotides, the CDR3 is TGCAGCGTTTCGGGGTCCTACGAGCAGTACTTC. Encoded protein: CSVSGSYEQYF.

The J gene is TRBJ1-5, the V gene TRBV4-1, with a weak D call TRBD1 (5 bases). The germline CDR1 and CDR2 sequences are MGHRA and YSYEKL. The length of the CDR3 is 15 residues. The V and J ends lost 3 bases and 4 bases respectively, with 13 bases between them. The CDR3 region is CASSQNQGGNQPQHF. Here the CDR3 DNA reads TGCGCCAGCAGCCAGAATCAGGGAGGTAATCAGCCCCAGCATTTT.

This chain's CDR3 is CSAPRGHTDTQYF. The CDR3 nucleotides are TGCAGCGCTCCGAGGGGGCACACAGATACGCAGTATTTT. The rearrangement links TRBV29-1 to TRBJ2-3, with TRBD1 matching over 7 bases. Germline trimming cut 7 bases from V and 2 bases from J; bases unmatched to any gene: 6. Germline V gene lookup returns CDR1 SQVTM and CDR2 ANQGSEA. The CDR3 extends over 13 amino acids.